This TCR beta chain was profiled in a study of cytomegalovirus exposure and HLA in healthy donors. Turning to the study itself: A prior study identified approximately 120 million unique TCR beta sequences from 200 million or so T cells. Findings and limits, study-wide: Fewer N-insertions than the approximately 700-donor mean were reportedly shown by an Asian-associated ancestry cluster in a later analysis.

Concerning this clone: The target antigen is unknown.

The primer mix had 60 Vbeta and 13 Jbeta primers. Clones were sequenced by immunoSEQ multiplex PCR, and TCRdb holds only the in-frame ones, with some missing. The sample holds 150,000 to 200,000 clones, under 85% seen once. CDR1 MNHEY and CDR2 SVGAGI come from the germline V gene. The V end lost 6 bases, the J end lost 5 bases, and 17 bases lay between the germline ends. This CDR3 is 14 amino acids long. The sequence derives from a man between 18 and 35 years old in good health and CMV-seronegative. Sequenced sample: PBMCs. The gene calls are TRBV6-5 and TRBJ2-7; D might be TRBD2 (6 bases). CDR3 in amino acids: CASRRSPGGNEQYF. The CDR3 DNA reads as TGTGCCAGCAGGCGGTCTCCGGGCGGGAACGAGCAGTACTTC.